This paragraph reports one T cell receptor beta chain. Building the TCR beta libraries relied on iRepertoire HTBI primers, and CDR3 regions underwent Arm-PCR. TCRdb reprocessed the multiplex PCR reads with MiXCR, giving one entry per CDR3 protein. The data show around 230,000 distinct CDR3 sequences, approximately 16% seen once. The time point denotes: newly diagnosed GD, antithyroid drugs for less than 3 months. Extracted RNA from PBMCs served as the source of the TCR library. The data were obtained in a study of regulatory T cells in long-lasting Graves disease. The source of this sequence is a female donor with Graves disease. Here the sequenced sample was peripheral blood mononuclear cells (PBMCs), taken at new diagnosis, from a patient treated with antithyroid drugs.

In DNA, the CDR3 is TGCAGTGCCCCCGGGACAGGGGTTACTGAAGCTTTCTTT. This translates into CSAPGTGVTEAFF. The chain uses TRBV20-1 and TRBJ1-1; 10 nucleotides match TRBD1. This CDR3 region has 13 residues. Germline CDR1 is DFQATT and CDR2 is SNEGSKA (reference sequence). Trimming at V came to 6 bases and at J to 5 bases, leaving 6 bases not matched to a gene.